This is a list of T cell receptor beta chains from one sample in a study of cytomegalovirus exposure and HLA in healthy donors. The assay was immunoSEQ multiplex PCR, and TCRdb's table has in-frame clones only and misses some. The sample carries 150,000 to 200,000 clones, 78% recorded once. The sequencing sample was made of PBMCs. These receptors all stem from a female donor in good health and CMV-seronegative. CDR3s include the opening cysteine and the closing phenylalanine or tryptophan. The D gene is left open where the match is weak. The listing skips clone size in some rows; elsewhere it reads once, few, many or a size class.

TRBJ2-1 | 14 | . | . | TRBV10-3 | CAISEVAEDNEQFF | TGTGCCATCAGTGAGGTGGCAGAGGACAATGAGCAGTTCTTC
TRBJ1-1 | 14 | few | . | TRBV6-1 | CASRVDIDTTEAFF | TGTGCCAGCAGAGTGGACATCGACACCACTGAAGCTTTCTTT
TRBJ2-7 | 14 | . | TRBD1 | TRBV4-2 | CASRKTGGVYEQYF | TGTGCCAGCAGAAAGACAGGGGGCGTCTACGAGCAGTACTTC
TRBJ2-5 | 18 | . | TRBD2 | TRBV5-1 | CASSVGTSGGSGQETQYF | TGCGCCAGCAGCGTCGGGACTAGCGGGGGGTCTGGACAAGAGACCCAGTACTTC
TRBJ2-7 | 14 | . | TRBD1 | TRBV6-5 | CASSYRDSSYEQYF | TGTGCCAGCAGTTATCGGGACAGCTCCTACGAGCAGTACTTC
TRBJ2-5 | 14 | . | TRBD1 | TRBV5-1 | CASSSQGYQETQYF | TGCGCCAGCAGCTCACAGGGGTACCAAGAGACCCAGTACTTC
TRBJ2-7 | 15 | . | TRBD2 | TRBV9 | CASSPDSGRASEQYF | TGTGCCAGCAGCCCGGATAGCGGGAGGGCCTCCGAGCAGTACTTC
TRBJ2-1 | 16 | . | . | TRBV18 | CASSYLAKSSYNEQFF | TGTGCCAGCTCGTACTTAGCGAAGAGCTCCTACAATGAGCAGTTCTTC
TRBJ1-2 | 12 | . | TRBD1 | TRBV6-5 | CASSGQGHGYTF | TGTGCCAGCAGCGGACAGGGGCATGGCTACACCTTC
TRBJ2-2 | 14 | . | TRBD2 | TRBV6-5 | CASNGGWNTGELFF | TGTGCCAGCAACGGGGGGTGGAACACCGGGGAGCTGTTTTTT
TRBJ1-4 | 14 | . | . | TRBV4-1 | CASSQERTPGELFF | TGCGCCAGCAGCCAAGAGCGGACACCGGGTGAACTGTTTTTT
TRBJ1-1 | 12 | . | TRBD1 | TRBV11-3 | CASSSRDRDAFF | TGTGCCAGCAGCTCCCGGGACAGGGACGCTTTCTTT
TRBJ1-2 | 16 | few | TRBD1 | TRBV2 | CASSEGGTATLYGYTF | TGTGCCAGCAGTGAAGGGGGGACAGCTACACTTTATGGCTACACCTTC
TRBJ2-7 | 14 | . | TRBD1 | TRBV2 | CASRPGQGVYEQYF | TGTGCCAGCAGGCCGGGACAGGGGGTATACGAGCAGTACTTC
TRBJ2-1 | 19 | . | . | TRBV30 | CAWSSRQFFSAISYNEQFF | TGTGCCTGGAGCTCCCGGCAGTTTTTTAGCGCGATCTCCTACAATGAGCAGTTCTTC
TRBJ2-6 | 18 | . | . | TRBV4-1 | CASSQDPGQFSGANVLTF | TGCGCCAGCAGCCAAGATCCCGGACAATTCTCTGGGGCCAACGTCCTGACTTTC
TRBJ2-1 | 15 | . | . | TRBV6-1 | CASSVDSSSYNEQFF | TGTGCCAGCAGTGTGGACAGTAGCTCCTACAATGAGCAGTTCTTC
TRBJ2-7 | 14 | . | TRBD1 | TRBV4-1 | CASSQGDRGHEQYF | TGCGCCAGCAGCCAAGGGGACAGGGGCCACGAGCAGTACTTC
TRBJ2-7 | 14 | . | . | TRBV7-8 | CASSPGHLSYEQYF | TGTGCCAGCAGCCCAGGACATCTGTCTTACGAGCAGTACTTC
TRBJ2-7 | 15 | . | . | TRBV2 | CASSETGLSSYEQYF | TGTGCCAGCAGTGAAACTGGGCTGAGCTCCTACGAGCAGTACTTC
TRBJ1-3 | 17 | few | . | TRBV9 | CASSVGVFGASGNTIYF | TGTGCCAGCAGCGTCGGGGTTTTTGGTGCTTCTGGAAACACCATATATTTT
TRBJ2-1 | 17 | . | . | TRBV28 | CASSFYGAVSSYNEQFF | TGTGCCAGCAGTTTTTATGGAGCGGTTAGCTCCTACAATGAGCAGTTCTTC
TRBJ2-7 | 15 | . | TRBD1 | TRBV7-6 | CASSPGGFALYEQYF | TGTGCCAGCAGCCCAGGGGGATTCGCTCTGTACGAGCAGTACTTC
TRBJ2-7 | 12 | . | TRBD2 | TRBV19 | CASSNPLAGQYF | TGTGCCAGTAGTAACCCTCTAGCGGGACAGTACTTC
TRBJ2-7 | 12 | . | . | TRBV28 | CASSLQGSEQYF | TGTGCCAGCAGTTTGCAAGGGAGCGAGCAGTACTTC
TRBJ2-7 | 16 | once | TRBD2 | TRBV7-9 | CASSPKGRGANYEQYF | TGTGCCAGCAGCCCTAAGGGGCGGGGGGCGAACTACGAGCAGTACTTC
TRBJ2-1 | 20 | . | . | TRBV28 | CASSSQRSDRYFSSYNEQFF | TGTGCCAGCAGTTCCCAACGCTCTGACAGGTACTTCAGCTCCTACAATGAGCAGTTCTTC
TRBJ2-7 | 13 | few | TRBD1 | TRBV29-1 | CSVEYGDRYEQYF | TGCAGCGTTGAGTACGGGGACAGATACGAGCAGTACTTC
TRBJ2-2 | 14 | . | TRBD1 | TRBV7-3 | CASSYRGNTGELFF | TGTGCCAGCAGTTACAGGGGGAACACCGGGGAGCTGTTTTTT
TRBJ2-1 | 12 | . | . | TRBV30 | CAWKPTSPEQFF | TGTGCCTGGAAACCTACTAGCCCCGAGCAGTTCTTC
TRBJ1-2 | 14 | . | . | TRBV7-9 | CSSTTGGSNYGYTF | TGTTCCAGCACAACGGGGGGGTCCAACTATGGCTACACCTTC
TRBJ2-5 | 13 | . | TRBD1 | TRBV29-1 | CSVELRGRETQYF | TGCAGCGTTGAGCTGAGGGGGCGGGAGACCCAGTACTTC
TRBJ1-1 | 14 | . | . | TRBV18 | CASSSNGRDTEAFF | TGTGCCAGCTCATCCAATGGTCGGGACACTGAAGCTTTCTTT
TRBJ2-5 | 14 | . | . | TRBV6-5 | CASNDFGGTETQYF | TGTGCCAGCAACGATTTTGGGGGCACGGAGACCCAGTACTTC
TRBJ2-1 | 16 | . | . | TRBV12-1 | CASSLTRTSGRYEQFF | TGTGCCAGCAGCCTCACCCGGACTAGCGGGAGGTATGAGCAGTTCTTC
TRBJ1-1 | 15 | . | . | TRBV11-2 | CASSLDQGRGPEAFF | TGTGCCAGCAGCTTAGATCAGGGGAGGGGCCCTGAAGCTTTCTTT
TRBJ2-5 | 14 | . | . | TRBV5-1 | CASSWGGVQETQYF | TGCGCCAGCAGCTGGGGGGGCGTTCAAGAGACCCAGTACTTC
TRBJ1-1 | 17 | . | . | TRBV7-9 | CASSLALAGRLGTEAFF | TGTGCCAGCAGCTTAGCGCTAGCGGGCAGGCTCGGGACTGAAGCTTTCTTT
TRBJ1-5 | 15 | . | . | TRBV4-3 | CASSQDLGPNQPQHF | TGCGCCAGCAGCCAAGATCTGGGCCCGAATCAGCCCCAGCATTTT
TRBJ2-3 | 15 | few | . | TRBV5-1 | CASSFSPGDTDTQYF | TGCGCCAGCAGCTTTTCCCCTGGAGACACAGATACGCAGTATTTT